This T cell receptor (beta chain) appears in the sequencing data of a study of shared clonotypes between healthy human individuals. About this clone itself: The target antigen is unknown.

General study findings and limits: The researchers took only blood, and tissue repertoires probably look different. The study's rarefaction showed incomplete sorted-subset sequencing despite large depth.

The ends lost 0 bases at V and 4 bases at J; junction bases unmatched: 4. Germline CDR1 is SGHRS and CDR2 is YFSETQ. The CDR3 covers 15 residues. The authors divided CD4+ cells into CD45RA+ naive and CD45RA-negative memory subsets. Using immunoSEQ multiplex PCR, the repertoire was profiled, and TCRdb retains in-frame clones only, with some absent. The sample has 2,100,000 or so clones; approximately 94% are singletons. This receptor was obtained from a young man in good health. The rearrangement joins TRBV5-1 to TRBJ2-7, with TRBD2 identical over 10 bases. Material: naive CD4+ T cells sorted from blood. Subset reported: CD45RA+ positively selected. CDR3 nucleotides: TGCGCCAGCAGCTTGGTAACTAGCGGGACTTACGAGCAGTACTTC. Its protein is CASSLVTSGTYEQYF.